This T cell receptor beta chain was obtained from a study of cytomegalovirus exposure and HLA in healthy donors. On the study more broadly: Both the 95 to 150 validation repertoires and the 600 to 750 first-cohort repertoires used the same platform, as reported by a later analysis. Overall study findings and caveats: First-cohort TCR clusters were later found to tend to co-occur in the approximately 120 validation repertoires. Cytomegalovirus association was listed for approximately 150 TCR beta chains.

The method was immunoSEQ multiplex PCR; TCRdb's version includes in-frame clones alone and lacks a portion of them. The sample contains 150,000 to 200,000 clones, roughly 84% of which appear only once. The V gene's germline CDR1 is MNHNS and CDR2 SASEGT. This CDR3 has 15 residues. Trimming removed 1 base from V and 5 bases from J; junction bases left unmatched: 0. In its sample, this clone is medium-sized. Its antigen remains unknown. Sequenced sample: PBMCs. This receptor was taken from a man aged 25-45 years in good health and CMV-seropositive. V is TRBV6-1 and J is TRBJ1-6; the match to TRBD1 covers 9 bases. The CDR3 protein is CASSEGTGDNSPLHF. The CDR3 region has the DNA TGTGCCAGCAGTGAAGGGACAGGGGATAATTCACCCCTCCACTTT.